The next 27 T cell receptor beta chains were all read from a single sample in a study of cytomegalovirus exposure and HLA in healthy donors. With 60 Vbeta and 13 Jbeta primers, the PCR was carried out. Some clones are missing from TCRdb's copy, which holds only in-frame ones; the method was immunoSEQ multiplex PCR. The sample carries some 140,000 clones, approximately 9% recorded once. Sequenced material: PBMCs. These TCRs come from a woman between 35 and 50 years old in good health and CMV-seropositive.

This sequence joins TRBV7-2 and TRBJ1-4, with a weak D call TRBD1 (6 bases). Trimming took 4 bases from V and 8 from J, leaving 17 bases between them. Germline V lookup: CDR1 SGHTA, CDR2 FQGNSA. CDR3 size: 15 residues. The DNA for the CDR3 is TGTGCCAGCAGCTCGGGACGGGGGGGCCTGGAAAAACTGTTTTTT. This sequence encodes CASSSGRGGLEKLFF.

This clone occurred a few times. This chain uses TRBV9 with TRBJ1-4, with 12 bases matching TRBD1. This CDR3 comprises 15 residues. Per germline, CDR1 SGDLS and CDR2 YYNGEE. V lost 0 bases and J lost 8; bases outside the gene matches: 2. CDR3 bases: TGTGCCAGCAGCGTAGAGGGGACAGGGGGCGAAAAACTGTTTTTT. Protein: CASSVEGTGGEKLFF.

The genes are TRBV7-9 and TRBJ2-7; 10 positions agree with TRBD1. The ends lost 5 bases at V and 4 bases at J; junction bases unmatched: 2. Germline CDR1 SEHNR, CDR2 FQNEAQ (reference sequence). The CDR3 is made up of 13 amino acids. CDR3 region: CASSKGQGYEQYF. CDR3 nucleotide sequence: TGTGCCAGCAGCAAGGGACAGGGGTACGAGCAGTACTTC.

The chain recombines TRBV27 with TRBJ2-7, with D perhaps matching TRBD2 (6 bases). Deletions cut 0 bases from V and 2 bases from J, with 14 bases between. The CDR3 extends over 16 amino acids. Germline loops: CDR1 MNHEY, CDR2 SMNVEV (reference sequence). The CDR3 DNA reads TGTGCCAGCAGTTTATCGGGGCGGGGCTTCGCCTACGAGCAGTACTTC. Translated, it gives CASSLSGRGFAYEQYF.

This clone was seen more than once but under ten times. The gene calls are TRBV4-2 and TRBJ1-5; 7 bases align to TRBD1. Germline V CDR1 and CDR2: LGHNA, YNFKEQ. After removal of 2 bases from V and 3 bases from J, the junction contained 4 bases not matched to a gene. This CDR3 is built from 15 residues. DNA of the CDR3: TGTGCCAGCAGCCAAACGGACAGGTTCAATCAGCCCCAGCATTTT. This sequence encodes CASSQTDRFNQPQHF.

This clone showed up just a few times. This sequence joins TRBV15 and TRBJ1-6, with D possibly TRBD1 on 5 matching bases. Trimming removed 5 bases from V and 10 bases from J, with 21 bases in between. CDR3 length equals 16 residues. CDR1 is LNHNV, CDR2 YYDKDF, per germline (reference sequence). Here the CDR3 DNA reads TGTGCCACCAGCGCCCCCAGGCAGGGTATGGGATCACCCCTCCACTTT. Translation: CATSAPRQGMGSPLHF.

This clone has ten or more counts. The rearrangement joins TRBV2 to TRBJ2-5, with TRBD2 as a possible D gene (5 bases). Germline lookup yields CDR1 SNHLY and CDR2 FYNNEI. This CDR3 spans 12 amino acids. Trimming cost V 4 bases and J 2 bases, with 5 bases left between them. The CDR3 loop reads CASSGGQETQYF. The CDR3 coding sequence is TGTGCCAGCAGTGGCGGGCAAGAGACCCAGTACTTC.

The chain joins TRBV11-2 to TRBJ1-3, with TRBD1 identical over 8 bases. Trimming removed 5 bases from V and 4 bases from J; junction bases left unmatched: 7. The CDR3 spans 15 residues. Germline assignment: CDR1 SGHAT and CDR2 FQNNGV. The CDR3 nucleotides are TGTGCCAGCAGCCGAAGACAGGGGCACGGAAACACCATATATTTT. Its protein product is CASSRRQGHGNTIYF.

This clone was observed a handful of times. This rearrangement joins TRBV10-3 to TRBJ1-2; 7 bases are shared with TRBD1. CDR3 length: 14 amino acids. Losses at the gene ends were 10 bases for V and 3 bases for J; bases not matched to a gene: 11. Germline-derived CDR1 and CDR2 are ENHRY and SYGVKD. The CDR3 sequence: CATTQGQVDYGYTF. CDR3 nucleotide sequence: TGTGCCACGACACAGGGGCAAGTGGACTATGGCTACACCTTC.

This clone appeared a few times. The chain has TRBV2 and TRBJ2-1, with 8 bases lining up with TRBD1. CDR3 length: 15 amino acids. V shed 6 bases, J shed 4 bases, and the junction held 8 bases outside the gene matches. Germline CDR1 and CDR2: SNHLY and FYNNEI. CDR3 nucleotides: TGTGCCAGCAGCGTTGGACAGGGCGGGTACAATGAGCAGTTCTTC. Amino acids: CASSVGQGGYNEQFF.

The chain employs TRBV2 and TRBJ2-1; D is possibly TRBD1 (6 bases). Per the germline V gene, CDR1 is SNHLY and CDR2 is FYNNEI. The V and J ends lost 5 bases and 12 bases respectively, with 20 bases between them. The length of the CDR3 is 14 residues. CDR3 sequence: CASSLGQYQFGQFF. For the CDR3, the DNA is TGTGCCAGCAGTCTCGGACAGTACCAATTTGGGCAGTTCTTC.

V is TRBV5-3 and J is TRBJ1-2, with TRBD1 matching over 8 bases. TRBV5-3 is filed as an ORF, its function uncertain. The CDR3 sequence is 15 residues long. The ends lost 4 bases at V and 8 bases at J; junction bases unmatched: 13. CDR3: CARSNLRQGPGGYTF. For the CDR3, the DNA is TGTGCCAGAAGCAACCTACGACAGGGGCCGGGGGGCTACACCTTC.

This chain links TRBV10-3 with TRBJ1-1; D not certain. This CDR3 region has 18 residues. Deletions cut 0 bases from V and 3 bases from J, with 20 bases between. Germline V CDR1 and CDR2: ENHRY, SYGVKD. The CDR3 protein is CAISESLVEGGRDTEAFF. CDR3 sequence (DNA): TGTGCCATCAGTGAGTCCCTGGTGGAAGGAGGGCGCGACACTGAAGCTTTCTTT.

In this sample, this clone turned up a few times. The chain employs TRBV5-1 and TRBJ1-1; 8 bases match TRBD1. Germline CDR1 and CDR2: SGHRS and YFSETQ. This CDR3 is built from 13 residues. J gave up 10 bases and V 6 bases, and 11 bases lay outside the gene matches. The CDR3 protein is CASTETGTGRAFF. The CDR3 bases are TGCGCCAGCACCGAGACAGGGACAGGTCGAGCTTTCTTT. Full variable domain (remainder filled in from reference TRBV5-1 and TRBJ1-1): KAGVTQTPRYLIKTRGQQVTLSCSPISGHRSVSWYQQTPGQGLQFLFEYFSETQRNKGNFPGRFSGRQFSNSRSEMNVSTLELGDSALYLCASTETGTGRAFFGQGTRLTVV.

The V and J genes are TRBV2 and TRBJ2-2; D is unresolved. CDR1 is SNHLY and CDR2 is FYNNEI in the germline V gene. Between the trimmed V and J ends, which lost 8 bases and 3 bases, there was a span of 7 bases. The CDR3 consists of 12 residues. CDR3 loop: CASRLDTGELFF. As DNA, the CDR3 is TGTGCCAGCCGGTTGGACACCGGGGAGCTGTTTTTT.

This sequence joins TRBV7-2 and TRBJ1-2; D not resolved. V dropped 6 bases and J dropped 14 bases, with 16 bases sitting between them. From germline, CDR1 is SGHTA and CDR2 FQGNSA. This CDR3 spans 11 amino acids. The CDR3 DNA is TGTGCCAGCAGTCCTGACGGAGTTGGGACCTTC. It codes for CASSPDGVGTF.

The genes are TRBV12-5 and TRBJ2-3; 7 nucleotides align to TRBD2. With 1 base clipped from V and 0 bases from J, the junction kept 7 bases outside the gene matches. Germline values: CDR1 LGHNT, CDR2 FRNRAP. The length of the CDR3 is 17 residues. CDR3 sequence reads: CASGLAPLAESTDTQYF. The CDR3 region has the DNA TGTGCTAGTGGTTTGGCACCGCTAGCGGAAAGCACAGATACGCAGTATTTT.

There are a few counts of this clone. The chain links TRBV5-4 to TRBJ2-1; perhaps TRBD2 as D (6 bases). Trimming took 3 bases from V and 9 from J, leaving 13 bases between them. In germline, CDR1 is SGHNT, CDR2 YYREEE (reference sequence). CDR3 length: 13 residues. In DNA form, the CDR3 reads TGTGCCAGCAGCTGGGACTCTGGCGGTGAGCAGTTCTTC. Residues: CASSWDSGGEQFF.

The chain links TRBV19 to TRBJ1-5, with D perhaps TRBD1 (5 bases). The V gene lost 7 bases and the J gene lost 0 bases, with 13 bases spanning the gap. Germline CDR1 and CDR2: LNHDA and SQIVND (reference sequence). The CDR3 consists of 15 residues. CDR3 sequence: CASNSDRYSNQPQHF. For the CDR3, the DNA is TGTGCCAGTAACTCTGACAGATATAGCAATCAGCCCCAGCATTTT.

V usage is TRBV7-2 and J usage is TRBJ2-1; TRBD2 matches 7 bases. This CDR3 is 16 amino acids long. The germline V gene encodes CDR1 SGHTA and CDR2 FQGNSA. Unmatched junction bases numbered 2, after V lost 0 bases and J lost 0 bases. The CDR3 DNA reads as TGTGCCAGCAGCTTAGCACTAGCGAGCTCCTACAATGAGCAGTTCTTC. It translates to CASSLALASSYNEQFF. Combining the CDR3 with reference TRBV7-2 and TRBJ2-1 gives the whole variable domain GAGVSQSPSNKVTEKGKDVELRCDPISGHTALYWYRQSLGQGLEFLIYFQGNSAPDKSGLPSDRFSAERTGGSVSTLTIQRTQQEDSAVYLCASSLALASSYNEQFFGPGTRLTVL.

This clone was detected a few times. This chain connects TRBV29-1 to TRBJ2-3; maybe TRBD2 (5 bases). CDR3 size: 14 residues. Germline V gene data show CDR1 as SQVTM and CDR2 as ANQGSEA. The V end lost 2 bases, the J end lost 1 base, and 10 bases lay between the germline ends. CDR3 residues: CSVESAVGTDTQYF. The DNA for the CDR3 is TGCAGCGTTGAATCAGCGGTGGGCACAGATACGCAGTATTTT.

This clone was counted only a few times. The gene calls are TRBV9 and TRBJ2-7, with D maybe TRBD1 (7 bases). This CDR3 has 16 amino acids. CDR1 and CDR2 (germline): SGDLS, YYNGEE. Deletions cut 4 bases from V and 5 bases from J, with 22 bases between. The CDR3 bases are TGTGCCAGCAGCACGACAGGGACTCTATCCCTGAACGAGCAGTACTTC. It encodes CASSTTGTLSLNEQYF.

The chain couples TRBV7-2 to TRBJ2-7, with a possible D match to TRBD1 (6 bases). CDR3 length: 15 residues. The germline V gene encodes CDR1 SGHTA and CDR2 FQGNSA. The V end lost 1 base, the J end lost 0 bases, and 10 bases lay between the germline ends. DNA of the CDR3: TGTGCCAGCAGCTTAGGTAGGACAGTCTCCTACGAGCAGTACTTC. Translated: CASSLGRTVSYEQYF. Filled out from reference TRBV7-2 and TRBJ2-7, the complete variable domain reads GAGVSQSPSNKVTEKGKDVELRCDPISGHTALYWYRQSLGQGLEFLIYFQGNSAPDKSGLPSDRFSAERTGGSVSTLTIQRTQQEDSAVYLCASSLGRTVSYEQYFGPGTRLTVT.

The chain recombines TRBV2 with TRBJ2-1; no clear D gene. The germline CDR1 and CDR2 sequences are SNHLY and FYNNEI. V was cut by 2 bases and J by 10 bases, with 18 bases left in between. The CDR3 runs to 15 residues. The CDR3 region has the DNA TGTGCCAGCAGTGAATTGATGTCGTCGGCGGCAGAGCAGTTCTTC. Translation: CASSELMSSAAEQFF.

The chain has TRBV7-8 and TRBJ2-1; TRBD2 matches 7 bases. This CDR3 comprises 17 residues. Trimming at V came to 5 bases and at J to 0 bases, leaving 10 bases not matched to a gene. Germline lookup yields CDR1 SGHVS and CDR2 FQNEAQ. Here the CDR3 reads CASSPEGRGSSYNEQFF. DNA for the CDR3: TGTGCCAGCAGCCCCGAGGGGCGGGGGAGCTCCTACAATGAGCAGTTCTTC.

By sample share, this clone is medium-sized. V is TRBV7-6 and J is TRBJ2-3; tentative D call: TRBD1 (6 bases). This CDR3 is built from 14 residues. V was shortened by 6 bases and J by 2 bases, with 12 bases between the two germline ends. Germline assignment: CDR1 SGHVS and CDR2 FNYEAQ. The CDR3 here is CASSLQGLTDTQYF. DNA of the CDR3: TGTGCCAGCAGTCTACAGGGTCTCACAGATACGCAGTATTTT.

This clone showed up just a few times. This chain uses TRBV5-4 with TRBJ1-1; D might be TRBD1 (5 bases). Germline CDR1 SGHNT, CDR2 YYREEE (reference sequence). V was shortened by 0 bases and J by 1 base, with 7 bases between the two germline ends. The CDR3 contains 14 residues. CDR3 nucleotides: TGTGCCAGCAGCTTGGGGACACAGAACACTGAAGCTTTCTTT. Its protein is CASSLGTQNTEAFF.